This paragraph covers one TCR beta chain sequence. Its antigen is still unknown. Relative to the germline gene, one junction end is altered; a read error may explain this. Taken from cysteine to phenylalanine, the CDR3 has 15 residues. Only the CDR3 part of the read is kept: 45 bases, read in frame from the first base. The germline V gene sets CDR1 to MNHEY and CDR2 to SVGAGI. This entry belongs to a study of T cells in Graves' hyperthyroidism and ophthalmopathy (dated by TCRdb to about 2019). Regarding the study in general: To identify distinguishing TCR V-J signatures, a discovery cohort of 90 to 100 patients was used, comprising approximately 40 with Graves' ophthalmopathy and some 60 with stable Graves' hyperthyroidism. Whether ophthalmopathy could be predicted prospectively was tested in an independent validation cohort made up of under 20 hyperthyroidism patients plus 17 patients who later progressed to ophthalmopathy. For training and testing, the 100 patients in the discovery cohort were randomly divided in a 7:3 ratio. Thyroid tissue and blood T-cell repertoires from six Graves' hyperthyroidism patients were also compared in the study. Following sampling, methimazole starting at 30 mg daily was given to hyperthyroidism patients, and high-dose intravenous methylprednisolone was given to ophthalmopathy patients. The paper describes TCR Vbeta CDR3 sequencing of 135 peripheral blood samples, made up of 43 ophthalmopathy patients, roughly 75 hyperthyroidism patients and about 17 progressor patients. Summary of the overall study and its limitations: In validation, the model predicted progression to ophthalmopathy with approximately 69% sensitivity and approximately 78% specificity, a median of around six months before onset. Most expanded thyroid clonotypes (frequency above 0.001) were also detected in blood, a finding suggesting that blood repertoires may reflect thyroid immune responses. A model built on a 13 V-J signature distinguished ophthalmopathy from stable hyperthyroidism, reaching about 89% sensitivity and about 81% specificity in cross-validation and 80%/75% in testing. No statistical method was used to fix the sample size in advance, and group allocation was not hidden from the investigators.

The TCR beta CDR3 regions were amplified from the RNA transcripts. The TCR CDR3 was subjected to a first round of RT-PCR using the HTBI primer set and the Qiagen OneStep RT-PCR kit. A second multiplex PCR round built the libraries, followed by size selection and purification. Paired-end sequencing of the libraries was performed with 100 bp reads on an Illumina HiSeq2000. Regarding the original processing steps: SOAPnuke was used to process the raw data, throwing out any read that contained adapters or uncalled bases, had a mean Phred below 15, or lacked an exact constant-primer or identifier match. High-quality paired reads were merged with COPE v1.2.5, and unique nucleotide sequences were defined as clonotypes. MiTCR v1.1 was used to align the clonotypes against IMGT TRBV, TRBD and TRBJ reference segments. The analysis included only V-J combinations with a frequency above 0.0001, which together covered around 99% of the repertoires. The TCS score was defined as the ratio of F50 (clonal expansion) to E x V (chaos), calculated using BLOSUM62-based TCRdist between CDR3 peptides within each V-J. Welch's t-statistics and random forest reduced just over 500 V-J features to fewer than 15, which were used in a naive Bayes classifier (R e1071). The similarity between thyroid and blood repertoires was quantified using the Morisita-Horn index. TCRdb's own reprocessing of the public reads used fastp at Q25 and MiXCR and kept productive beta chains. Rows with a matching CDR3 protein are joined into one entry that keeps the most common DNA and genes. TCRdb, not the authors, supplied the V and J calls. The sample table lists roughly 570,000 distinct CDR3 sequences, around 42% of them with a count of one. The ten largest clones represent 19% of the sample.

Patients with uncontrolled infections, other autoimmune diseases, pregnancy or lactation were excluded. Diagnoses relied on clinical symptoms, serum thyroxine and TRAb, thyroid ultrasound and orbital computed tomography. Trizol reagent was used to extract total RNA, and RNA quality was then checked on an Agilent 2100 Bioanalyzer. This receptor was taken from an adult woman with Graves' disease, either hyperthyroidism or ophthalmopathy (not recorded which). Specimen: peripheral blood or thyroid tissue (not recorded which). This chain joins TRBV6-5 to TRBJ2-3; TRBD2 agrees with 10 junctional bases. The sequence in DNA is TGTGCCGGCAGTTCCGGGACTAGCGCCACAGATACGCAGTATTTT. This translates into CAGSSGTSATDTQYF.